This T cell receptor beta chain was documented in a study of human T cells and chemical hapten exposure. In the study overall: Among samples, TCR yields varied mainly because of small differences in pooled library volume. The study, taken as a whole, reports: TCRs above 1 in 1000 frequency stayed constant with DPC sensitization.

The library tagged individual cDNA molecules with unique molecular identifiers. In TCRdb, the RACE reads were re-called with MiXCR into one record per CDR3 protein. The table lists 65,000 to 95,000 distinct CDR3 sequences, about 8.6% of them singletons. CDR3 size: 14 residues. V was pared by 8 bases and J by 7 bases, with 21 bases between. Germline assignment: CDR1 LNHNV and CDR2 YYDKDF (reference sequence). Time point here: healthy volunteer bleed at 6 weeks. Extraction of total RNA was performed on unfractionated whole blood. A note on this clonotype: The antigen remains undetermined.

The material sequenced was whole blood. The chain joins TRBV15 to TRBJ2-7; weak D call: TRBD1 (6 bases). The clonotype was recovered from a female donor in good health. Some clones in this sample may be carry-over from other donors' samples. CDR3 in amino acids: CATSGQLSGMEQYF. The CDR3 nucleotides are TGTGCCACCTCGGGACAACTTTCCGGGATGGAGCAGTACTTC.